Included here is one T cell receptor beta chain sequence, with context. What it binds is unknown. The sample belongs to a study of T cell responses to AZD1222 COVID-19 vaccine. CDR3 size: 12 residues. The V end lost 4 bases, the J end lost 6 bases, and 8 bases lay between the germline ends. Germline V lookup: CDR1 MNHNY, CDR2 SVGAGI (reference sequence). Sequenced by immunoSEQ multiplex PCR; TCRdb stores in-frame clones only, minus some. The sample yields over 95,000 clones, just under 90% seen once. Study conclusions and caveats: None of the repertoires were sampled until the peak T cell response had passed.

The chain links TRBV6-6 to TRBJ2-3; no firm D call. The sequence was collected from an adult in good health. Sample: peripheral blood, taken on day 0 of AZD1222 vaccination. Here the CDR3 reads CASSSRRDTQYF. In DNA form, the CDR3 reads TGTGCCAGCAGTTCCCGTAGGGATACGCAGTATTTT.